These 17 T cell receptor beta chains were all obtained from the same sample, sequenced in a study of T cell repertoires in cytomegalovirus infection. TCRdb fed the reads into MiXCR, producing one record per CDR3 protein. The sample includes about 740,000 distinct CDR3 sequences, 35% to 45% of them seen just once. What was sequenced was PBMCs. All receptors come from a human donor in good health (CMV status not recorded). Some clones in this sample may be carry-over from other donors' samples.

In DNA, the CDR3 is TGCGCCAGCAGCTTGGAAGGTTTAGTGAGAGGAAACACTGAAGCTTTCTTT. Amino acids: CASSLEGLVRGNTEAFF. The rearrangement links TRBV5-1 to TRBJ1-1; no definite D call. CDR1 is SGHRS and CDR2 is YFSETQ in the germline V gene. This CDR3 is 17 amino acids long. The V gene lost 0 bases and the J gene lost 2 bases, with 17 bases spanning the gap.

The chain employs TRBV29-1 and TRBJ2-7, with 12 bases matching TRBD2. The CDR3 runs to 14 residues. Looked up from germline, CDR1 is SQVTM and CDR2 is ANQGSEA. The ends lost 2 bases at V and 1 base at J; junction bases unmatched: 0. The CDR3 sequence: CSVELAGGSYEQYF. CDR3 coding DNA: TGCAGCGTTGAACTAGCGGGAGGGTCCTACGAGCAGTACTTC.

The V and J genes are TRBV4-2 and TRBJ2-7; TRBD2 might be the D (6 bases). The V end lost 3 bases, the J end lost 2 bases, and 17 bases lay between the germline ends. Per germline, CDR1 LGHNA and CDR2 YNFKEQ. This CDR3 contains 16 residues. Here the CDR3 reads CASSHDWAGPPYEQYF. The CDR3 DNA reads as TGTGCCAGCAGCCATGACTGGGCGGGGCCGCCCTACGAGCAGTACTTC.

The chain recombines TRBV19 with TRBJ2-2; the D gene is possibly TRBD2 (6 bases). The CDR3 is made up of 13 amino acids. V was shortened by 8 bases and J by 3 bases, with 10 bases between the two germline ends. Germline assignment: CDR1 LNHDA and CDR2 SQIVND (reference sequence). In nucleotides, the CDR3 is TGTGCCAGTCCCTGCGGGGACACCGGGGAGCTGTTTTTT. Translating it yields CASPCGDTGELFF.

About this clonotype: At one end the junction does not follow the germline gene, possibly because of a read error. The gene calls are TRBV4-1 and TRBJ1-6; 10 bases line up with TRBD1. This CDR3 is built from 17 residues. Germline V gives CDR1 MGHRA, CDR2 YSYEKL. The CDR3 here is CASSPGQGVNYNSPLHF. The CDR3 nucleotides are TGTGCCAGCAGCCCAGGACAGGGGGTCAACTATAATTCACCCCTCCACTTT.

Many counts were recorded for this clonotype. The rearrangement links TRBV7-2 to TRBJ2-7; 16 nucleotides agree with TRBD2. Trimming removed 5 bases from V and 2 bases from J; junction bases left unmatched: 9. From germline, CDR1 is SGHTA and CDR2 FQGNSA. This CDR3 spans 18 amino acids. The CDR3 protein is CASSAGTSGRALPYEQYF. The DNA for the CDR3 is TGTGCCAGCAGCGCCGGGACTAGCGGGAGGGCCCTTCCCTACGAGCAGTACTTC.

This clonotype was found a few times. The rearrangement uses TRBV6-6 and TRBJ2-7; D ambiguous. Germline V gene sequence: CDR1 MNHNY, CDR2 SVGAGI (reference sequence). The V end was cut by 0 bases, the J end by 6 bases, with 6 bases between. The CDR3 contains 12 residues. CDR3 DNA: TGTGCCAGCAGTTACTCGCCGACCGAGCAGTACTTC. Translated, it gives CASSYSPTEQYF.

This clonotype was observed many times. V gene TRBV12-3 or TRBV12-4 combines with J gene TRBJ1-2; D remains ambiguous. V dropped 1 base and J dropped 1 base, with 4 bases sitting between them. The CDR3 contains 13 residues. The CDR3 nucleotides read TGTGCCAGCAGTTTAGGCCTTAACTATGGCTACACCTTC. Translated: CASSLGLNYGYTF.

This sequence joins TRBV5-6 and TRBJ1-1; D not certain. Trimming removed 0 bases from V and 5 bases from J, with 17 bases in between. The V gene's germline CDR1 is SGHDT and CDR2 YYEEEE. The CDR3 is made up of 16 amino acids. CDR3 region: CASSLEGSGYNTEAFF. The CDR3, as DNA: TGTGCCAGCAGCTTGGAGGGTTCGGGTTATAATACTGAAGCTTTCTTT.

The genes are TRBV7-2 and TRBJ2-7; 8 bases align to TRBD1. This CDR3 contains 15 residues. From germline, CDR1 is SGHTA and CDR2 FQGNSA. V was pared by 0 bases and J by 2 bases, with 3 bases of the junction left unmatched. The CDR3 DNA follows: TGTGCCAGCAGCTTAGCTTCGGACAGGGCCTACGAGCAGTACTTC. Translated: CASSLASDRAYEQYF.

The genes are TRBV28 and TRBJ1-6; D not certain. Trimming removed 4 bases at V and 4 bases at J, with 14 bases between. Per germline, CDR1 MDHEN and CDR2 SYDVKM. CDR3 length: 16 residues. The CDR3 is CASSSSLSAYNSPLHF. CDR3 DNA: TGTGCCAGCAGTTCGTCCCTGTCCGCTTATAATTCACCCCTCCACTTT.

In its sample, this clonotype was seen a few times. The chain couples TRBV7-8 to TRBJ1-2, with D perhaps matching TRBD1 (6 bases). The germline V and J ends were trimmed by 5 bases and 2 bases, with 12 bases remaining between them. This CDR3 is built from 14 residues. Germline V gene data show CDR1 as SGHVS and CDR2 as FQNEAQ. The CDR3 protein is CASSHRERNYGYTF. CDR3 bases: TGTGCCAGCAGCCACAGGGAGAGAAACTATGGCTACACCTTC.

V and J are TRBV19 and TRBJ2-7; 7 bases fit TRBD2. The J segment lost 1 base and the V segment lost 3 bases, leaving 18 bases of the junction unmatched. CDR3 length equals 19 residues. Looked up from germline, CDR1 is LNHDA and CDR2 is SQIVND (reference sequence). The CDR3 DNA is TGTGCCAGTAGTATCCGGATGGGAGGGCCAGGGATTCTATCCTACGAGCAGTACTTC. Translating gives CASSIRMGGPGILSYEQYF.

Only a few counts were recorded for this clonotype. This chain joins TRBV11-2 and TRBJ1-2; a possible D gene is TRBD1 (6 bases). CDR1 and CDR2 (germline): SGHAT, FQNNGV. This CDR3 comprises 15 residues. V was trimmed by 4 bases and J by 2 bases, leaving 14 bases between them. CDR3 nucleotides: TGTGCCAGCAGCTCCCCGGCCACAGGGAACTATGGCTACACCTTC. This translates into CASSSPATGNYGYTF.

This chain joins TRBV7-9 and TRBJ2-3, with D perhaps TRBD1 (5 bases). CDR1 is SEHNR and CDR2 is FQNEAQ in the germline V gene (reference sequence). Trimming left V 11 bases short and J 0 bases short, with 15 bases between. CDR3 length: 14 amino acids. The CDR3 nucleotides are TGTGCCGGCGGAAAGACAGCTAGCACAGATACGCAGTATTTT. Translating gives CAGGKTASTDTQYF.

This clonotype has only a few counts. This chain connects TRBV6-2 or TRBV6-3 to TRBJ2-6; TRBD2 agrees at 10 bases. Germline assignment: CDR1 MNHEY and CDR2 SVGEGT. The junction had 7 bases not matched to a gene; V was cut back by 2 bases and J by 0 bases. The CDR3 consists of 19 residues. In nucleotides, the CDR3 is TGTGCCAGCAGTTACCGACTAGCGGGCGGCCGCTCTGGGGCCAACGTCCTGACTTTC. Protein sequence: CASSYRLAGGRSGANVLTF.

The V gene is TRBV7-9, the J gene TRBJ1-1, with D possibly TRBD1 on 6 matching bases. The CDR3 is made up of 13 amino acids. Germline V gene sequence: CDR1 SEHNR, CDR2 FQNEAQ (reference sequence). The ends were cut back, 5 bases at V and 6 bases at J, with 13 bases in the middle. The CDR3 loop reads CASSPRGGSEAFF. For the CDR3, the DNA is TGTGCCAGCAGCCCCAGGGGTGGCTCTGAAGCTTTCTTT.